Sequencing of this T cell receptor beta chain was carried out in a study of shared clonotypes between healthy human individuals. The overall study: A couple of women and a few men aged 18 to 49 served as donors.

The study, taken as a whole, reports: Approximately 5% of naive CD4 clonotypes were shared across a few donors. Generation probabilities were higher for clonotypes shared across all four sorted-subset donors than for unshared ones.

The germline CDR1 and CDR2 sequences are SNHLY and FYNNEI. The CDR3 length is 15 residues. Deletions cut 7 bases from V and 1 base from J, with 14 bases between. Sorted-subset replicate PCR reactions were performed with approximately 180 ng DNA, corresponding to about 32,000 T cell genomes. Generated by immunoSEQ multiplex PCR, the TCRdb table keeps only in-frame clones and is missing some. In the table there are around 1.6 million clones, 95% to 99% of which are singletons. Points on this clone: Its antigen is unknown.

Sequences were obtained from naive CD4+ T cells sorted from blood. Described subset: CD45RA+ positively selected. The rearrangement uses TRBV2 and TRBJ1-5; a weak D match, TRBD1 (5 bases). The clonotype was recovered from a man in his thirties or forties in good health. The CDR3 DNA is TGTGCCAGCACTCTCGAGCGGGGGAGCAATCAGCCCCAGCATTTT. Its protein is CASTLERGSNQPQHF.